The table lists the clone carrying this TCR beta chain with many counts. The data were obtained in a study of molecular identifiers for immune sequencing clone quantification. The V gene's germline CDR1 is SQVTM and CDR2 ANQGSEA. The trim removed 5 bases at V and 4 bases at J, leaving 6 bases unmatched. CDR3 size: 14 residues. TCRdb reprocessed the PCR reads via MiXCR and lists one record per CDR3 protein. The sample records about 640,000 distinct CDR3 sequences, 15% to 20% being singletons. The sequencing input was naive CD8+ T cells from blood, with Jurkat cell RNA spiked in. Described subset: FACS-sorted CD8+CD4-CCR7+CD45RA+ naive T cells. The chain joins TRBV29-1 to TRBJ2-5; 11 bases fit TRBD2. The sequence was obtained from a human donor in good health. Some libraries in this study had Jurkat cell RNA spiked in. The chain's CDR3 is CSVHSGRAGETQYF. For the CDR3, the DNA is TGCAGCGTTCATAGCGGGAGGGCTGGAGAGACCCAGTACTTC.